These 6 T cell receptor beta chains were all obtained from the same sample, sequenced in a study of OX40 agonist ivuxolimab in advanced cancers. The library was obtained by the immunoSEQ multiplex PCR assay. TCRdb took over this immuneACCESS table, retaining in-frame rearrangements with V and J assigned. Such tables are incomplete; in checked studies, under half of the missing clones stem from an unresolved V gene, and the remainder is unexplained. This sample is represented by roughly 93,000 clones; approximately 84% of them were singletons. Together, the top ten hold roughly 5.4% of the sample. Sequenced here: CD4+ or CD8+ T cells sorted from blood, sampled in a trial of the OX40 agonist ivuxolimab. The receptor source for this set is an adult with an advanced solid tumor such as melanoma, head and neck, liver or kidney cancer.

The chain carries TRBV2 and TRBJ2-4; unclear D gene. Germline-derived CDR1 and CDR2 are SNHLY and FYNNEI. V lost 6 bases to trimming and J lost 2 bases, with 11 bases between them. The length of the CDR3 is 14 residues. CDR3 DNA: TGTGCCAGCAGACCCATGGGATCCAAAAACATTCAGTACTTC. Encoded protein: CASRPMGSKNIQYF.

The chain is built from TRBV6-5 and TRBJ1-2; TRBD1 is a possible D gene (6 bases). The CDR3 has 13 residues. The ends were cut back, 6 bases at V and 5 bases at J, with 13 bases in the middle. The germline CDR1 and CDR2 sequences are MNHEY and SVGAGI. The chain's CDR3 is CASSTDRLYGYTF. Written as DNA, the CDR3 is TGTGCCAGCAGCACAGACAGGCTTTATGGCTACACCTTC.

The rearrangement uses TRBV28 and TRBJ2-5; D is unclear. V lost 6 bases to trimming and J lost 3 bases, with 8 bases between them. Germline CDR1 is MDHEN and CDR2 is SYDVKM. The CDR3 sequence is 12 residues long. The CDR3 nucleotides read TGTGCCAGCAGGCAGAATGAAGAGACCCAGTACTTC. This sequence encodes CASRQNEETQYF.

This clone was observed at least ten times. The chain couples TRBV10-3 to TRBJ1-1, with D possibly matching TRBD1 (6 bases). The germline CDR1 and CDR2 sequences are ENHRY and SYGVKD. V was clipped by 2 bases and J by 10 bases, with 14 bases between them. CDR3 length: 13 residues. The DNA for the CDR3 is TGTGCCATCAGTGAGGGGGCAAAGGGGGGAGCTTTCTTT. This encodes CAISEGAKGGAFF.

CDR3 DNA sequence: TGTGCCAGCAGCAGGTTCGTACAGGGGAACTATGGCTACACCTTC. As protein: CASSRFVQGNYGYTF. The gene calls are TRBV21-1 and TRBJ1-2; the DNA was not compared with TRBD1, the D call given in the table. TRBV21-1 is flagged as a pseudogene. The CDR3 runs 15 residues.

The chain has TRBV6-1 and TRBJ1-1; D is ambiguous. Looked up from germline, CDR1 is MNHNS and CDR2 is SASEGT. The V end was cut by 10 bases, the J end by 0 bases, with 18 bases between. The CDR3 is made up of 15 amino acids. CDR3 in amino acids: CAINGRSGLNTEAFF. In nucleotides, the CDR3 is TGTGCCATCAACGGCAGGTCCGGATTGAACACTGAAGCTTTCTTT.